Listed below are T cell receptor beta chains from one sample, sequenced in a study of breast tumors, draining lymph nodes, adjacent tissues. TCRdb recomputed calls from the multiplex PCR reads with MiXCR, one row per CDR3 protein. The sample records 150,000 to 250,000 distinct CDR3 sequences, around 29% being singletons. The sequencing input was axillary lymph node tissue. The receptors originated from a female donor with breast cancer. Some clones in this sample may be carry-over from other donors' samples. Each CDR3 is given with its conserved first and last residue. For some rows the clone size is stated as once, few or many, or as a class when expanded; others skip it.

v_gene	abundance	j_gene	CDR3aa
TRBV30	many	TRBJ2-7	CAWSVRGDLAYEQYF
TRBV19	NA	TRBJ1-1	CASSIDWDLPGTEAFF
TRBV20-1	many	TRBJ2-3	CSARDGTGDTDTQYF
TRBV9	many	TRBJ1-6	CASSAGHNTGSYNSPLHF
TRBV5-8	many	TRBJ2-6	CASSFEGLEANVLTF
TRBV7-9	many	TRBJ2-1	CASSFLDVGVGEQFF
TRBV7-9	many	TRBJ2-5	CASSSTVTLETQYF
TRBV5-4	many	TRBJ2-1	CASSLGGLGSSYNEQFF
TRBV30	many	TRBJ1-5	CAWTRGNQPQHF
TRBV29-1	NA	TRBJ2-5	CSARRGRGTQYF
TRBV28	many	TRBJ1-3	CASSTFSGNTIYF
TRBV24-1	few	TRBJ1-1	CATSDPTKTGADTEAFF
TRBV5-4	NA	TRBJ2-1	CASSPTTGVSSYNEQFF
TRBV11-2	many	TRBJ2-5	CASSPRPGLAGPYQETQYF
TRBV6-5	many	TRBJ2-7	CASRLQEDISLEYF
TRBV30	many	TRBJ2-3	CAWSVAGGPTDTQYF
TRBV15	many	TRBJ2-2	CATSSGAVAGGNTGELFF
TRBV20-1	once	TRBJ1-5	CSTTGQGHAGNQPQHF
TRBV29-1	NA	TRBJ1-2	CSVEPESTSRTYGYTF
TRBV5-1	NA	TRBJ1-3	CASSSGQGSYGNTIYF
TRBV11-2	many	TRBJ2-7	CASNQGSPYEQYF
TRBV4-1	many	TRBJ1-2	CASSQAGSDYGYTF
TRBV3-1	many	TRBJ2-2	CASSQDPTGRTGELFF
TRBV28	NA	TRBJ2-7	CASSSLGGVGEQYF
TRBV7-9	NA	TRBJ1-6	CASSFGTGSAPLHF
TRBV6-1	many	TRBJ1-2	CASRPLVGLDGYTF
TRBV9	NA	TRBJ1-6	CASSQSGNSPLHF
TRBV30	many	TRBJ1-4	CALESGTRGNEKLFF
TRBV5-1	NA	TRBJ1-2	CASSVGGGTGNGYTF
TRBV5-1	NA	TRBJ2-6	CASSLGESTGANVLTF
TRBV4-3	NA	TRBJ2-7	CASTPTRPYEQYF
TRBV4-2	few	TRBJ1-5	CASSHSRPGETQHF
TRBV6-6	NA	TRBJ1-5	CASSDGQGAGQPQHF
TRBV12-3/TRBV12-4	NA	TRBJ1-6	CASSLEGASPLHF
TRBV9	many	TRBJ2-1	CASSVGPTSYNEQFF
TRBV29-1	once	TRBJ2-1	CSVNFRTSGSVGNEQFF
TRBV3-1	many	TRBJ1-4	CASSGGPTNEKLFF
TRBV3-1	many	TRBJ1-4	CASSQESGLPYEKLFF
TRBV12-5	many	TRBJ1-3	CASGLEQGAGNTIYF
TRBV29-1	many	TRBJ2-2	CSALVISGELFF
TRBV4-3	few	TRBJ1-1	CASSQDRDTEAFF
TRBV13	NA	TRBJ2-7	CASSSGLAGGTYEQYF
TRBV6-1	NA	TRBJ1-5	CASSTSGVGSYKHF
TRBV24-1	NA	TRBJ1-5	CATSRTGEGQPQHF
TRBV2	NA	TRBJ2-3	CASSDRAAGKTQCF
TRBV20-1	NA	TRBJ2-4	CSARTGTSGILAKNIQYF
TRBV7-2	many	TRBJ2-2	CASSSTGTSGTGELFF
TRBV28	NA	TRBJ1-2	CASSLRQRDGYTF
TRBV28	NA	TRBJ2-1	CASTRGRNAFF
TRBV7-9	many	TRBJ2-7	CASSLVAGLGYYEQYF
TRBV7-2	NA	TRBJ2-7	CASSYRDYDEQYF
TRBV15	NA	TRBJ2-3	CATSRSSTDTQYF
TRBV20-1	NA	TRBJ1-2	CSDKGRGNYGYTF
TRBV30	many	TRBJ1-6	CAWRPGQGLSPLHF
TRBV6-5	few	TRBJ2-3	CASSHGGGQDTQYF
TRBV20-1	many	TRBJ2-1	CSAMWTSGRNEQFF